This T cell receptor (beta chain) was sequenced during a study of blood T cell repertoires in COVID-19. This clone was counted between two and nine times. Patients from Seattle were sampled longitudinally, starting during active infection. Methods used by the authors: Amplification from reference gene primers served as the basis for estimated nucleated cell counts. TCRdb keeps only in-frame clones here, not all; method: immunoSEQ multiplex PCR. Clonal size and the V and J genes are those of that table, whereas D and trimming came from the DNA. The sample contains 300,000 to 350,000 clones, around 90% of which appear only once. The specimen sequenced was peripheral blood. The TCR sequence derives from a woman between 55 and 75 years old with COVID-19, enrolled during active disease.

The CDR3 loop is CASSIGGGRGSNQPQHF. The CDR3 DNA is TGTGCCAGTAGTATAGGTGGGGGGAGAGGAAGCAATCAGCCCCAGCATTTT. The chain employs TRBV19 and TRBJ1-5, with D possibly TRBD1 on 5 matching bases. The ends were cut back, 1 base at V and 1 base at J, with 14 bases in the middle. CDR3 length: 17 residues. CDR1 and CDR2 from the germline V gene are LNHDA and SQIVND (reference sequence).